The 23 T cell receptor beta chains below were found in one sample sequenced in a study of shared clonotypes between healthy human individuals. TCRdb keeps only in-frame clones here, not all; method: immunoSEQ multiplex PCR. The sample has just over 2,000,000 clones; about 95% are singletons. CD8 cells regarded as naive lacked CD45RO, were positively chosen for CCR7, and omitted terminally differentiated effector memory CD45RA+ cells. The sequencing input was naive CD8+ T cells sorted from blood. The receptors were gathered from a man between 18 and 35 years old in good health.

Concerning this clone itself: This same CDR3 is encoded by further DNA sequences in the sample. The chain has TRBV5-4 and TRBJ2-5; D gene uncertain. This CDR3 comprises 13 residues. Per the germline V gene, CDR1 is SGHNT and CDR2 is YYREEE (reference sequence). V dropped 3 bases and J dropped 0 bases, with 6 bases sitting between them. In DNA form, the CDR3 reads TGTGCCAGCAGCTCCGGAGACCAAGAGACCCAGTACTTC. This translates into CASSSGDQETQYF.

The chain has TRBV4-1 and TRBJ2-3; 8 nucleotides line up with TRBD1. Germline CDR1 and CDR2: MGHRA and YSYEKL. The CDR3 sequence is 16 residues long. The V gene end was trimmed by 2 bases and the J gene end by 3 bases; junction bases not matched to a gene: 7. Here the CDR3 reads CASSQQGQASTDTQYF. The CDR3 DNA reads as TGCGCCAGCAGCCAACAGGGACAGGCCTCGACAGATACGCAGTATTTT.

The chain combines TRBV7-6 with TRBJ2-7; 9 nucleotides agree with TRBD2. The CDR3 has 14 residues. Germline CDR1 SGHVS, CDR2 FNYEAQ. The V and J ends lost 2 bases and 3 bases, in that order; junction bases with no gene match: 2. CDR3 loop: CASSLKAGGYEQYF. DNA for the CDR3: TGTGCCAGCAGCTTAAAAGCGGGGGGCTACGAGCAGTACTTC.

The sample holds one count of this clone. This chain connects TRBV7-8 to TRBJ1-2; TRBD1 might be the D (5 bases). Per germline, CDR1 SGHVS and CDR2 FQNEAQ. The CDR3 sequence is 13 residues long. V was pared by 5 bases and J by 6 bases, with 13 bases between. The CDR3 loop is CASSLGDFDGYTF. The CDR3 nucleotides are TGTGCCAGCAGCCTAGGGGACTTCGATGGCTACACCTTC.

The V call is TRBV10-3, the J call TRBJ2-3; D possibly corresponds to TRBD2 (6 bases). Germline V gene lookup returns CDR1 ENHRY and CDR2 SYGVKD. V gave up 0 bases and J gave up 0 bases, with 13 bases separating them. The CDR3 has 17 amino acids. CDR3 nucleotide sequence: TGTGCCATCAGTGAGTCTATAGGGAGCGGGAGCACAGATACGCAGTATTTT. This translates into CAISESIGSGSTDTQYF.

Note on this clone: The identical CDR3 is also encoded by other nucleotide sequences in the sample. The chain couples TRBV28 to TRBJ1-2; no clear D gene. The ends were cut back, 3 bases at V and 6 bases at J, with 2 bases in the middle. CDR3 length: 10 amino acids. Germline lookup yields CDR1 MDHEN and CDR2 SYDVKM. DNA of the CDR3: TGTGCCAGCAGTTTCAATGGCTACACCTTC. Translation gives CASSFNGYTF.

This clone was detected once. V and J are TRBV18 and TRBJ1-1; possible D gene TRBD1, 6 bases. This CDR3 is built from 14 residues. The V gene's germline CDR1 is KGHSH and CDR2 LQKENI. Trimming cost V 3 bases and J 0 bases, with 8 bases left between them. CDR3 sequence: CASSPDSLNTEAFF. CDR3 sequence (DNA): TGTGCCAGCTCACCGGACAGTTTGAACACTGAAGCTTTCTTT.

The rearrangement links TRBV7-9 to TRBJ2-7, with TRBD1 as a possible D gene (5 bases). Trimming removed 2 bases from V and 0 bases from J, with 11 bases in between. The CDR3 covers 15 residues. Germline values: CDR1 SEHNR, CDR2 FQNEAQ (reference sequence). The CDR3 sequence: CASSLLAGLSYEQYF. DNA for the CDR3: TGTGCCAGCAGCTTACTCGCAGGGCTCTCCTACGAGCAGTACTTC.

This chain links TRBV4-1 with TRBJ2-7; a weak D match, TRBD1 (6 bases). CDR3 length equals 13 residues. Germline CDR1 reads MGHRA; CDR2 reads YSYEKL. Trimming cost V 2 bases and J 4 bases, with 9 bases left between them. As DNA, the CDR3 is TGCGCCAGCAGCCAACCAGGGGAGTACGAGCAGTACTTC. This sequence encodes CASSQPGEYEQYF.

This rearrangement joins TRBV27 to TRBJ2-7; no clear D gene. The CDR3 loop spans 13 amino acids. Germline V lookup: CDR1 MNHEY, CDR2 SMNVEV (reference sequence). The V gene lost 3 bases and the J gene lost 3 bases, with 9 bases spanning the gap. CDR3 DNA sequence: TGTGCCAGCAGTTTTTCCCCCCTCTACGAGCAGTACTTC. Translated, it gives CASSFSPLYEQYF.

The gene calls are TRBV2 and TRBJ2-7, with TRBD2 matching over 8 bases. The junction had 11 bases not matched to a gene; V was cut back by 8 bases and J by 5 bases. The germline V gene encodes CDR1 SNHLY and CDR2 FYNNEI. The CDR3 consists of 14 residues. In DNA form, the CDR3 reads TGTGCCAGCTGGGGAGCGGGGGACTATAACGAGCAGTACTTC. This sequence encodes CASWGAGDYNEQYF.

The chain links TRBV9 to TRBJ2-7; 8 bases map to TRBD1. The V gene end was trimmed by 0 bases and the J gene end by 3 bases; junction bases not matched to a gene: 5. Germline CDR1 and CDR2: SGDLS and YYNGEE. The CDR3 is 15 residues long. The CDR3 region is CASSVAMTGDYEQYF. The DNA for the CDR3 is TGTGCCAGCAGCGTAGCTATGACAGGGGACTACGAGCAGTACTTC.

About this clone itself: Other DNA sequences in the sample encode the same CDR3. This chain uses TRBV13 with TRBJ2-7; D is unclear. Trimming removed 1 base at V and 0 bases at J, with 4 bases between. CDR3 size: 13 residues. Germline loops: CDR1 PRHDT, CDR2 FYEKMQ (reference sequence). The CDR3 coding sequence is TGTGCCAGCAGCTTAGTGGGCTCCTACGAGCAGTACTTC. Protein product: CASSLVGSYEQYF. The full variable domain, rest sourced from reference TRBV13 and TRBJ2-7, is AAGVIQSPRHLIKEKRETATLKCYPIPRHDTVYWYQQGPGQDPQFLISFYEKMQSDKGSIPDRFSAQQFSDYHSELNMSSLELGDSALYFCASSLVGSYEQYFGPGTRLTVT.

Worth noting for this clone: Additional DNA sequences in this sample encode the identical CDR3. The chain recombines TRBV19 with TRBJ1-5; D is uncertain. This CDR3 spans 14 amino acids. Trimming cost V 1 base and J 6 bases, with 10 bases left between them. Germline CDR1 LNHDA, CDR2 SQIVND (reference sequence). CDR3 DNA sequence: TGTGCCAGTAGTATAGGCGGAGCTGGTCAGCCCCAGCATTTT. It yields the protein CASSIGGAGQPQHF.

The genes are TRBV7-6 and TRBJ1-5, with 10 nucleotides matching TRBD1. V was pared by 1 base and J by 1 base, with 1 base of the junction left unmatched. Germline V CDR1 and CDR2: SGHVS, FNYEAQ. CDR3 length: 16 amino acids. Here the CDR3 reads CASSLGTGGSNQPQHF. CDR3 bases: TGTGCCAGCAGCTTAGGGACAGGGGGAAGCAATCAGCCCCAGCATTTT.

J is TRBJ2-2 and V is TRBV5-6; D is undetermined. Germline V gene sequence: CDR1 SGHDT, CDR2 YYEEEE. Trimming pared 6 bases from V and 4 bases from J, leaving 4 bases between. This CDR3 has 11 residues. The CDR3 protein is CASTFTGELFF. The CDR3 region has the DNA TGTGCCAGCACGTTCACCGGGGAGCTGTTTTTT.

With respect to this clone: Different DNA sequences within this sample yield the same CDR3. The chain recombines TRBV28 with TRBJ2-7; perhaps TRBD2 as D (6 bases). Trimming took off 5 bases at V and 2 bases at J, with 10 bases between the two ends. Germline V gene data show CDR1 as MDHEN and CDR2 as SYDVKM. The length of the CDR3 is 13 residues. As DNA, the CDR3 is TGTGCCAGCAGTCCTCCGGGAGCCTACGAGCAGTACTTC. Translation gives CASSPPGAYEQYF.

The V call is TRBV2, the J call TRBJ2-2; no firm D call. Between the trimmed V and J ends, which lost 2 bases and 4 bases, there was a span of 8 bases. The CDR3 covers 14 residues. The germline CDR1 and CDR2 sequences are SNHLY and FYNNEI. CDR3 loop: CASSEKTGTGELFF. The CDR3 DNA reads TGTGCCAGCAGTGAAAAGACGGGCACCGGGGAGCTGTTTTTT.

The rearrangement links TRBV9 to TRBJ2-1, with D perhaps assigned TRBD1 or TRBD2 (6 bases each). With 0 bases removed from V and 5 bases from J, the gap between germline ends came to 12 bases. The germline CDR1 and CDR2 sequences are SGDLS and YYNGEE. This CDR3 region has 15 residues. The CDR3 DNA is TGTGCCAGCAGCGTAGGGGGGGCCGCCCACAATGAGCAGTTCTTC. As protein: CASSVGGAAHNEQFF.

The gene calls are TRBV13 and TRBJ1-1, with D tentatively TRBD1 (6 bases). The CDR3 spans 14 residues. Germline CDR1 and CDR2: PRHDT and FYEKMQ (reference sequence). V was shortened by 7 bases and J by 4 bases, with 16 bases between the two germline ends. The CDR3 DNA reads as TGTGCCAGCACGAACGGGGGGGCTGGCACTGAAGCTTTCTTT. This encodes CASTNGGAGTEAFF.

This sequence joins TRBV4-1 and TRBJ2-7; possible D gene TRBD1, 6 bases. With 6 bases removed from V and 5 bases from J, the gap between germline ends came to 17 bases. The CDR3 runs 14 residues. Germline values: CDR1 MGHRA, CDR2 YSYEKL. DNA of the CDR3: TGCGCCAGCAGGGATATAACAGGGCTCGACGAGCAGTACTTC. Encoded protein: CASRDITGLDEQYF.

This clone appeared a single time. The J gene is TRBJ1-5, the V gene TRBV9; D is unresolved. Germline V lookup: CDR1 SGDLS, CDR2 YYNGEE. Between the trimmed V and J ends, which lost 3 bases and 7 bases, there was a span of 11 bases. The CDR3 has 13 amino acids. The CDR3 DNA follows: TGTGCCAGCAGCGCGGACGGACGACAGCCCCAGCATTTT. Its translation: CASSADGRQPQHF.

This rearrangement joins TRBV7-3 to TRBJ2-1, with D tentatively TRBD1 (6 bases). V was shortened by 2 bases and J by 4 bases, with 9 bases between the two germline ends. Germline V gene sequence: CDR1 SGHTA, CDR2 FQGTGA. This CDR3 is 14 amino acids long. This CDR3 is CASSLLGGYNEQFF. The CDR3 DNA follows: TGTGCCAGCAGCTTATTAGGGGGATACAATGAGCAGTTCTTC.